Listed below are T cell receptor beta chains from one sample, sequenced in a study of T cell changes during pregnancy in multiple sclerosis. Generated by immunoSEQ multiplex PCR, the TCRdb table keeps only in-frame clones and is missing some. This table has about 57,000 clones, more than 80% appearing once. Here the sequenced sample was CD4+ T cells from peripheral blood mononuclear cells, taken before pregnancy. These receptors were taken from a female donor with multiple sclerosis, enrolled in a pregnancy study. CDR3s include the opening cysteine and the closing phenylalanine or tryptophan. D genes are given only for firm matches. Some rows have no size entry. The others give once, few or many, or a class for an expanded clone.

cdr3_length	v_call	clone_size	d_call	j_call	cdr3_nt	cdr3_aa
18	TRBV28	-	TRBD1	TRBJ2-7	TGTGCCAGCACAGGAACAGGGGGGCCAGGGGGGACCCTCTACGAGCAGTACTTC	CASTGTGGPGGTLYEQYF
14	TRBV19	once	-	TRBJ1-5	TGTGCCATCGGAGACCCCCGAGGTGGCCAGCCCCAGCATTTT	CAIGDPRGGQPQHF
15	TRBV5-1	-	-	TRBJ1-5	TGCGCCAGCAGCTTGGACGGGGGGCTCGTTCAGCCCCAGCATTTT	CASSLDGGLVQPQHF
13	TRBV11-3	-	-	TRBJ2-1	TGTGCCAGCAGCTCAGGAGGGGCCAATGAGCAGTTCTTC	CASSSGGANEQFF
17	TRBV5-6	-	-	TRBJ1-5	TGTGCCAGCAGCTTGGAGTTGGAGGGATTGAGGAATCAGCCCCAGCATTTT	CASSLELEGLRNQPQHF
17	TRBV27	-	TRBD1	TRBJ2-1	TGTGCCAGCAGTTTACGGACAGGGGCATTCTCCTACAATGAGCAGTTCTTC	CASSLRTGAFSYNEQFF
14	TRBV11-2	-	-	TRBJ1-3	TGTGCCAGCAGAACTTTGAACTCTGGAAACACCATATATTTT	CASRTLNSGNTIYF
12	TRBV19	-	TRBD2	TRBJ2-5	TGTGCCAGTAGTATAGGGTCCGGGAGGGTATACTTC	CASSIGSGRVYF
15	TRBV5-1	-	TRBD2	TRBJ2-3	TGCGCCAGCAGCGGGGGACTAGCGGGAGGGGATACGCAGTATTTT	CASSGGLAGGDTQYF
13	TRBV30	-	TRBD1	TRBJ2-5	TGTGCCTGGGGACAGGGGATCCAAGAGACCCAGTACTTC	CAWGQGIQETQYF
14	TRBV5-1	-	-	TRBJ1-1	TGCGCCAGCAGCTTAACAGTCTTCGGCACTGAAGCTTTCTTT	CASSLTVFGTEAFF
13	TRBV7-8	-	-	TRBJ2-7	TGTGCCAGCAGCTTAAGTAGCTTCCTCGAGCAGTACTTC	CASSLSSFLEQYF
12	TRBV9	-	-	TRBJ2-7	TGTGCCAGCAGTCAAAATTTCTACGAGCAGTACTTC	CASSQNFYEQYF
12	TRBV11-2	-	-	TRBJ1-2	TGTGCCAGCAGCTTGACTGGCTATGGCTACACCTTC	CASSLTGYGYTF
16	TRBV4-1	-	-	TRBJ2-2	TGCGCCAGCAGCCCCGGGACTCCGCCTGATTCCGGGGAGCTGTTTTTT	CASSPGTPPDSGELFF
16	TRBV6-5	-	TRBD2	TRBJ2-1	TGTGCCAGCAGTTACTCGCCCAGCGGGAGCTACAATGAGCAGTTCTTC	CASSYSPSGSYNEQFF